Each of the 23 T cell receptor beta chains below was sequenced from the same sample in a study of blood T cell repertoires in COVID-19. Measured with immunoSEQ multiplex PCR; TCRdb has only the in-frame clones, and not every one. The sample consists of approximately 88,000 clones, approximately 87% of them appearing once. The sample was peripheral blood. All receptors derive from an older woman with acute or convalescent COVID-19.

The genes are TRBV7-2 and TRBJ1-2; D is undetermined. Germline V gene lookup returns CDR1 SGHTA and CDR2 FQGNSA. CDR3 length: 13 residues. The germline V and J ends were trimmed by 5 bases and 8 bases, with 15 bases remaining between them. CDR3 in amino acids: CASSGAESGGYTF. The CDR3 bases are TGTGCCAGCAGCGGCGCGGAGTCTGGGGGCTACACCTTC.

V and J are TRBV4-1 and TRBJ2-6; D perhaps matches TRBD1 (5 bases). V dropped 0 bases and J dropped 4 bases, with 16 bases sitting between them. The CDR3 has 18 amino acids. The germline gives CDR1 MGHRA, CDR2 YSYEKL. In nucleotides, the CDR3 is TGCGCCAGCAGCCAAGATGGGATTCGACAGTCCGGGGCCAACGTCCTGACTTTC. Its protein is CASSQDGIRQSGANVLTF.

V is TRBV18 and J is TRBJ2-7; maybe TRBD2 (6 bases). Between the trimmed V and J ends, which lost 4 bases and 0 bases, there was a span of 16 bases. CDR1 and CDR2 (germline): KGHSH, LQKENI. This CDR3 comprises 16 residues. The CDR3 loop reads CASSLRGRDFSYEQYV. DNA of the CDR3: TGTGCCAGCTCACTTCGCGGGCGGGACTTCTCCTACGAGCAGTACGTC.

The J gene is TRBJ1-5, the V gene TRBV19; maybe TRBD1 (6 bases). This CDR3 has 14 residues. Germline-derived CDR1 and CDR2 are LNHDA and SQIVND (reference sequence). With 5 bases removed from V and 1 base from J, the gap between germline ends came to 9 bases. The CDR3 bases are TGTGCCAGTAGTCCGGGACACAGCAATCAGCCCCAGCATTTT. This sequence encodes CASSPGHSNQPQHF.

The chain has TRBV5-4 and TRBJ2-7; D may be TRBD1 (5 bases). The CDR3 consists of 14 residues. V was cut by 2 bases and J by 4 bases, with 13 bases left in between. The germline V gene has CDR1 SGHNT and CDR2 YYREEE (reference sequence). The CDR3 region is CASSLMPGSYEQYV. CDR3 bases: TGTGCCAGCAGCTTAATGCCAGGGTCGTACGAGCAGTACGTC.

V gene TRBV13 combines with J gene TRBJ1-1; D may be TRBD1 (5 bases). This CDR3 has 14 residues. The V gene lost 4 bases and the J gene lost 4 bases, with 13 bases spanning the gap. Germline values: CDR1 PRHDT, CDR2 FYEKMQ (reference sequence). The CDR3 DNA reads as TGTGCCAGCAGCTCCCTCAGGGCCACCACTGAAGCTTTCTTT. Translation gives CASSSLRATTEAFF. The full variable domain, with the rest looked up from reference TRBV13 and TRBJ1-1, is AAGVIQSPRHLIKEKRETATLKCYPIPRHDTVYWYQQGPGQDPQFLISFYEKMQSDKGSIPDRFSAQQFSDYHSELNMSSLELGDSALYFCASSSLRATTEAFFGQGTRLTVV.

The chain recombines TRBV19 with TRBJ2-2, with TRBD2 identical over 7 bases. Germline CDR1 is LNHDA and CDR2 is SQIVND (reference sequence). J was trimmed by 9 bases and V by 8 bases; bases with no gene match: 9. CDR3 size: 13 residues. The CDR3 sequence is CASGTTGTWELFF. CDR3 in DNA: TGTGCCAGTGGGACTACTGGGACCTGGGAGCTGTTTTTT.

This chain links TRBV19 with TRBJ2-5; D perhaps matches TRBD1 (6 bases). This CDR3 comprises 13 residues. From germline, CDR1 is LNHDA and CDR2 SQIVND (reference sequence). V shed 4 bases and J shed 3 bases, with 9 bases lying between them. CDR3 sequence: CASSTRTEETQYF. For the CDR3, the DNA is TGTGCCAGTAGTACGCGGACAGAAGAGACCCAGTACTTC. Full variable domain (missing parts from reference TRBV19 and TRBJ2-5): DGGITQSPKYLFRKEGQNVTLSCEQNLNHDAMYWYRQDPGQGLRLIYYSQIVNDFQKGDIAEGYSVSREKKESFPLTVTSAQKNPTAFYLCASSTRTEETQYFGPGTRLLVL.

The chain uses TRBV5-4 and TRBJ2-7, with D possibly matching TRBD1 (5 bases). Trimming shortened V by 0 bases and J by 6 bases, and 10 bases separated the two germline ends. This CDR3 comprises 13 residues. Germline CDR1 SGHNT, CDR2 YYREEE (reference sequence). The CDR3 here is CASSLEGRSEQYV. The DNA for the CDR3 is TGTGCCAGCAGCTTGGAGGGGCGGAGCGAGCAGTACGTC.

J is TRBJ2-3 and V is TRBV9, with TRBD1 identical over 10 bases. Germline V lookup: CDR1 SGDLS, CDR2 YYNGEE. The CDR3 sequence is 14 residues long. With 3 bases clipped from V and 3 bases from J, the junction kept 1 base outside the gene matches. DNA for the CDR3: TGTGCCAGCAGCGGGGACAGGGGAACAGATACGCAGTATTTT. It codes for CASSGDRGTDTQYF.

The chain carries TRBV18 and TRBJ1-2; 8 bases map to TRBD1. The germline V gene has CDR1 KGHSH and CDR2 LQKENI. This CDR3 region has 15 residues. The J segment lost 2 bases and the V segment lost 3 bases, leaving 5 bases of the junction unmatched. As DNA, the CDR3 is TGTGCCAGCTCACCCCAGGGGGCCCTGAACTATGGCTACACCTTC. It yields the protein CASSPQGALNYGYTF.

The chain links TRBV19 to TRBJ2-3, with TRBD1 as a possible D gene (6 bases). V gave up 5 bases and J gave up 4 bases, with 10 bases separating them. Germline V CDR1 and CDR2: LNHDA, SQIVND (reference sequence). CDR3 size: 13 residues. CDR3 sequence: CASSSAGADTQYF. The CDR3 nucleotides read TGTGCCAGTAGTTCGGCAGGGGCAGATACGCAGTATTTT.

In nucleotides, the CDR3 is TGTGCCAGTAGTAATCCCTTCCCTCCCTACGAGCAGTACGTC. Encoded protein: CASSNPFPPYEQYV. The chain carries TRBV19 and TRBJ2-7; D not resolved. This CDR3 is 14 amino acids long. Deletions cut 4 bases from V and 2 bases from J, with 12 bases between. The germline V gene has CDR1 LNHDA and CDR2 SQIVND (reference sequence).

Only one count was recorded for this clone. V is TRBV28 and J is TRBJ2-7; D possibly corresponds to TRBD2 (6 bases). Trimming took off 5 bases at V and 1 base at J, with 9 bases between the two ends. This CDR3 region has 13 residues. Germline CDR1 is MDHEN and CDR2 is SYDVKM. The CDR3 DNA reads TGTGCCAGCAGTATGGGGGGTTCCTACGAGCAGTACGTC. This codes for CASSMGGSYEQYV.

The V gene is TRBV28, the J gene TRBJ1-2; 9 positions match TRBD1. This CDR3 contains 17 residues. V dropped 5 bases and J dropped 4; count of bases not matched to a gene: 14. CDR1 and CDR2 from the germline V gene are MDHEN and SYDVKM. The CDR3 DNA reads TGTGCCAGCAGTAAAATCAGACAGGGGGAGAGAGGCTATGGCTACACCTTC. Its translation is CASSKIRQGERGYGYTF.

CDR3 nucleotides: TGTGCCAGCAGTTACTCGAGGACGCAGGGGGCAGCTTTCTTT. It codes for CASSYSRTQGAAFF. The chain carries TRBV6-6 and TRBJ1-1; 8 nucleotides agree with TRBD1. CDR3 length: 14 amino acids. In germline, CDR1 is MNHNY, CDR2 SVGAGI (reference sequence). The junction had 7 bases not matched to a gene; V was cut back by 0 bases and J by 10 bases.

The CDR3: CASSRQGGQPQHF. Written as DNA, the CDR3 is TGTGCCAGCAGTCGACAGGGCGGGCAGCCCCAGCATTTT. The V gene is TRBV6-5, the J gene TRBJ1-5, with TRBD1 matching over 7 bases. The CDR3 sequence is 13 residues long. The V gene's germline CDR1 is MNHEY and CDR2 SVGAGI. Trimming removed 5 bases from V and 7 bases from J; junction bases left unmatched: 5.

The CDR3, as DNA: TGTGCCAGCAGCCTCCGTTCGGGGGGGACTAGAGTCGCTCATGAGCAGTTCTTC. Amino acids: CASSLRSGGTRVAHEQFF. This chain links TRBV11-3 with TRBJ2-1; 8 positions match TRBD2. Germline V gives CDR1 SGHNT, CDR2 YENEEA. V trimming: 5 bases; J trimming: 8 bases; junction bases outside the gene matches: 20. The CDR3 loop spans 18 amino acids.

The genes are TRBV2 and TRBJ1-2; no definite D call. CDR3 length: 13 amino acids. The V and J ends lost 7 bases and 2 bases respectively, with 11 bases between them. CDR1 is SNHLY, CDR2 FYNNEI, per germline. The CDR3 bases are TGTGCCAGCAAGGACTCTTTCAACTATGGCTACACCTTC. Translating it yields CASKDSFNYGYTF. The entire variable domain, with the rest obtained from reference TRBV2 and TRBJ1-2, is as follows: EPEVTQTPSHQVTQMGQEVILRCVPISNHLYFYWYRQILGQKVEFLVSFYNNEISEKSEIFDDQFSVERPDGSNFTLKIRSTKLEDSAMYFCASKDSFNYGYTFGSGTRLTVV.

The chain combines TRBV5-1 with TRBJ2-1, with 8 bases matching TRBD1. The V and J ends lost 3 bases and 5 bases, in that order; junction bases with no gene match: 4. The germline CDR1 and CDR2 sequences are SGHRS and YFSETQ. There are 14 residues in the CDR3. This chain's CDR3 is CASSSGGPNNEQFF. CDR3 coding DNA: TGCGCCAGCAGCTCAGGGGGCCCAAACAATGAGCAGTTCTTC. Drawing the rest from reference TRBV5-1 and TRBJ2-1, the complete variable domain is KAGVTQTPRYLIKTRGQQVTLSCSPISGHRSVSWYQQTPGQGLQFLFEYFSETQRNKGNFPGRFSGRQFSNSRSEMNVSTLELGDSALYLCASSSGGPNNEQFFGPGTRLTVL.

J is TRBJ2-3 and V is TRBV7-9, with 14 bases identical to TRBD2. The CDR3 runs to 17 residues. J was trimmed by 4 bases and V by 1 base; bases with no gene match: 4. Germline CDR1 and CDR2: SEHNR and FQNEAQ (reference sequence). The CDR3 DNA reads as TGTGCCAGCAGCTTAGGACTAGCGGGAGGGGGGCCAGATACGCAGTATTTT. Amino acid sequence: CASSLGLAGGGPDTQYF. The full variable domain, in which reference TRBV7-9 and TRBJ2-3 provide the parts outside the CDR3, is DTGVSQNPRHKITKRGQNVTFRCDPISEHNRLYWYRQTLGQGPEFLTYFQNEAQLEKSRLLSDRFSAERPKGSFSTLEIQRTEQGDSAMYLCASSLGLAGGGPDTQYFGPGTRLTVL.

The chain recombines TRBV7-2 with TRBJ2-5; tentative D call: TRBD2 (6 bases). Trimming removed 5 bases at V and 7 bases at J, with 14 bases between. This CDR3 spans 13 amino acids. The germline gives CDR1 SGHTA, CDR2 FQGNSA. DNA for the CDR3: TGTGCCAGCAGCCGGGGACTGGAATCGACCCAGTACTTC. Translated, it gives CASSRGLESTQYF.

The chain links TRBV5-5 to TRBJ2-7; D ambiguous. Per germline, CDR1 SGHKS and CDR2 YYEKEE (reference sequence). This CDR3 has 14 amino acids. V was cut by 0 bases and J by 1 base, with 8 bases left in between. The CDR3 region is CASSLVGLSYEQYV. The CDR3 DNA follows: TGTGCCAGCAGCTTGGTTGGCTTATCCTACGAGCAGTACGTC.